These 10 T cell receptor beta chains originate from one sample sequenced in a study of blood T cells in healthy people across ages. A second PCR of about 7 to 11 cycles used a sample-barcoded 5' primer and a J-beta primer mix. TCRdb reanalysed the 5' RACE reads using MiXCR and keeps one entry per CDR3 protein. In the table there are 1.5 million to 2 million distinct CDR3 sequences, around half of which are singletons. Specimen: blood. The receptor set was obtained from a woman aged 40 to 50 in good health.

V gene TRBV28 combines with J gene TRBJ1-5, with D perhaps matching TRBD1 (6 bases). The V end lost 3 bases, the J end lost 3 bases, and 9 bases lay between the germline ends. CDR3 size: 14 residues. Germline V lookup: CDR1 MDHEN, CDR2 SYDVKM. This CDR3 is CASSFTGYNQPQHF. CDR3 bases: TGTGCCAGCAGTTTCACAGGGTACAATCAGCCCCAGCATTTT.

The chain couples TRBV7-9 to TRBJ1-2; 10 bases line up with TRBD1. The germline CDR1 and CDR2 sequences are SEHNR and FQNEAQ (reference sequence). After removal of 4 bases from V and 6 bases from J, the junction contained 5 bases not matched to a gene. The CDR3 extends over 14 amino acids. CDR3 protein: CASSSGTGEHGYTF. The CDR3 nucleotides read TGTGCCAGCAGCTCCGGGACAGGGGAGCATGGCTACACCTTC.

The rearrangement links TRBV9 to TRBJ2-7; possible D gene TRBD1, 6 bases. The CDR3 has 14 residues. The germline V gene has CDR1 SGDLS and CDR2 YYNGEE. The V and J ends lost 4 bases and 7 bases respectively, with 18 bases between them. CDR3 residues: CASSPEGDRVEQYF. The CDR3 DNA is TGTGCCAGCAGCCCAGAGGGGGATCGGGTGGAGCAGTACTTC.

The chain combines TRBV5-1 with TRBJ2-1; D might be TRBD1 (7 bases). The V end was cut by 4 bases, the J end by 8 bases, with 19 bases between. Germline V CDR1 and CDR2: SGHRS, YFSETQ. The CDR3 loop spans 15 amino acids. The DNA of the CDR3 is TGCGCCAGCAGCATCGACCGGACAGGAGGGGATGAGCAGTTCTTC. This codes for CASSIDRTGGDEQFF.

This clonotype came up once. CDR3 amino acids: CASSLGWGLYF. The CDR3 DNA sequence: TGTGCCAGCAGCTTAGGATGGGGCCTGTACTTC. The chain recombines TRBV11-2 with TRBJ2-4, with a weak D call TRBD1 (5 bases). The V gene lost 1 base and the J gene lost 15 bases, with 10 bases spanning the gap. Germline CDR1 is SGHAT and CDR2 is FQNNGV. The CDR3 sequence is 11 residues long.

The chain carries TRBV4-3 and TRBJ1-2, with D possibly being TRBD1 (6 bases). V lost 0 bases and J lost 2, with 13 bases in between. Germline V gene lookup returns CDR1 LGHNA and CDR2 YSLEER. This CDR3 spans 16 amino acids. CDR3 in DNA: TGCGCCAGCAGCCAAGAGGCAGGGGAGGCCAACTATGGCTACACCTTC. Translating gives CASSQEAGEANYGYTF.

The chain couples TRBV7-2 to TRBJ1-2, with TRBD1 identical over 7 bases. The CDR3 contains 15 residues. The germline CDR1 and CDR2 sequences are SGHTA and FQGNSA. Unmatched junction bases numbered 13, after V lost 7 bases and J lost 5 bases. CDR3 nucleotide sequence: TGTGCCAGCACCCCATCCGGGACAGCTTTTTATGGCTACACCTTC. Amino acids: CASTPSGTAFYGYTF.

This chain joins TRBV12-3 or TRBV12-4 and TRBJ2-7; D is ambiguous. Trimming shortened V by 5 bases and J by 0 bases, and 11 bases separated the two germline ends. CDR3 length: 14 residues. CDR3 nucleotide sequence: TGTGCCAGCAGTGAAAGCGCTAGCTCCTACGAGCAGTACTTC. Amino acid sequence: CASSESASSYEQYF.

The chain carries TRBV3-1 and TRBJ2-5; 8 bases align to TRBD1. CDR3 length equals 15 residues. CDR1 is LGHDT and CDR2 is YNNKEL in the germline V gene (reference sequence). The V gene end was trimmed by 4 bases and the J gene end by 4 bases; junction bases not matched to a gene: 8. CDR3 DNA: TGTGCCAGCAGCCTTAGACAGGGGTCTGGAGAGACCCAGTACTTC. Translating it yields CASSLRQGSGETQYF.

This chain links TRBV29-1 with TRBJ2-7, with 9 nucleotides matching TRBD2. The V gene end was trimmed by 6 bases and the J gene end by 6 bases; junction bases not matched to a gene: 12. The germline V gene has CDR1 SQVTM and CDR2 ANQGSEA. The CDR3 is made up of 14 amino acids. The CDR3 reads CSVVLLAGTCEQYF. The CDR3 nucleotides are TGCAGCGTCGTCCTACTAGCGGGCACCTGCGAGCAGTACTTC.